Below are 5 T cell receptor beta chains sequenced from a single sample in a study of T cells in tuberculosis. Libraries were prepared by immunoSEQ multiplex PCR; TCRdb keeps only in-frame clonotypes and omits some of them. The table has about 34,000 clones, 80% to 95% seen once. This sample's time point: new active TB diagnosis, blood taken before or within 7 days of starting treatment. The sequencing here drew on PBMCs, taken at tuberculosis diagnosis. The receptors stem from an adult with tuberculosis.

The J gene is TRBJ2-5, the V gene TRBV4-1; TRBD1 agrees at 7 bases. Per germline, CDR1 MGHRA and CDR2 YSYEKL. V lost 4 bases, J lost 0 bases, and 5 bases stayed unmatched. The length of the CDR3 is 15 residues. Here the CDR3 reads CASSRTGTDQETQYF. The CDR3 DNA follows: TGCGCCAGCAGCCGAACCGGGACAGACCAAGAGACCCAGTACTTC.

The gene calls are TRBV5-6 and TRBJ2-3, with TRBD1 matching over 7 bases. With V trimmed by 0 bases and J by 1 base, 2 bases remained unmatched. Germline V gene sequence: CDR1 SGHDT, CDR2 YYEEEE. The CDR3 totals 15 residues. The CDR3 DNA reads TGTGCCAGCAGCTTGGCAACAGGGGGCACAGATACGCAGTATTTT. It encodes CASSLATGGTDTQYF.

The V gene is TRBV18, the J gene TRBJ1-2, with 10 bases that match TRBD1. Germline assignment: CDR1 KGHSH and CDR2 LQKENI. Unmatched junction bases numbered 4, after V lost 4 bases and J lost 2 bases. CDR3 length: 15 amino acids. In DNA form, the CDR3 reads TGTGCCAGCTCACGAGGACAGGGGGAAAACTATGGCTACACCTTC. Translation gives CASSRGQGENYGYTF.

The chain combines TRBV28 with TRBJ2-5; 9 bases line up with TRBD2. Germline V CDR1 and CDR2: MDHEN, SYDVKM. CDR3 length: 16 residues. With V trimmed by 2 bases and J by 1 base, 5 bases remained unmatched. CDR3 in amino acids: CASSLPLAGFQETQYF. The DNA of the CDR3 is TGTGCCAGCAGTTTACCTCTAGCGGGGTTCCAAGAGACCCAGTACTTC.

The CDR3 here is CASGQGSYNEQFF. CDR3 coding DNA: TGTGCCAGCGGACAGGGCTCCTACAATGAGCAGTTCTTC. The chain has TRBV5-6 and TRBJ2-1; 8 bases are shared with TRBD1. V shed 7 bases, J shed 0 bases, and the junction held 0 bases outside the gene matches. Germline V lookup: CDR1 SGHDT, CDR2 YYEEEE. The CDR3 length is 13 residues.